This section outlines one T cell receptor beta chain sequence together with its context. Original methodology: Scientists estimated how many nucleated cells there were by amplifying reference gene primers. Sequencing used immunoSEQ multiplex PCR; TCRdb keeps in-frame clones, though not all of them. D and trimming come from the DNA, and the V and J calls and clone size come from that table. The repertoire holds 150,000 to 200,000 clones, with about 80% as singletons. The data stem from a study of blood T cell repertoires in COVID-19. For the study at large: COVID-19 samples from acute and convalescent phases originated in the United States, Italy and Spain.

The V gene lost 4 bases and the J gene lost 6 bases, with 12 bases spanning the gap. The germline V gene encodes CDR1 MNHEY and CDR2 SVGAGI. The CDR3 has 13 amino acids. Specimen: PBMCs or T cells enriched from blood (not recorded which). The rearrangement uses TRBV6-5 and TRBJ1-1; D perhaps matches TRBD1 (6 bases). The receptor was isolated from a woman aged 55-69 years who had recovered from COVID-19. As DNA, the CDR3 is TGTGCCAGCAGTTCCACAGGGTATCCTGAAGCTTTCTTT. Protein: CASSSTGYPEAFF.